The T cell receptor beta chain under discussion was sequenced for a study of T-cell memory formation after mild COVID-19. Across the study: TCR clusters were mostly confined to one donor each. Study observations and caveats: In pre-infection memory, a portion of responding clones appeared, which suggested that cross-reactive memory joined. Proof of SARS-CoV-2 specificity was absent for the second-wave clones that crested on day 37.

This CDR3 spans 14 amino acids. The V gene's germline CDR1 is SGHRS and CDR2 YFSETQ. Between the trimmed V and J ends, which lost 6 bases and 5 bases, there was a span of 17 bases. In this sample, this clonotype turned up a few times. The antigen is unknown. Barcoded TCR alpha and TCR beta cDNA libraries with UMIs came from 5'RACE using constant-segment primers. Each CDR3 protein is one row after TCRdb ran MiXCR on the 5' RACE reads. The data hold a few hundred thousand distinct CDR3 sequences, with approximately 8.4% observed a single time. What was sequenced was PBMCs or a T cell subset sorted from them (not recorded which). The clonotype was recovered from a man aged 18 to 30 who had mild COVID-19 (a few samples of this study predate the infection). Cell type and time point are not known. The J gene is TRBJ2-5, the V gene TRBV5-1; D is possibly TRBD1 or TRBD2 (5 bases each). In nucleotides, the CDR3 is TGCGCCAGCACGCCGGGACCCGGCGAGGAGACCCAGTACTTC. This translates into CASTPGPGEETQYF.